This passage covers 18 T cell receptor beta chains from one sample sequenced in a study of cytomegalovirus exposure and HLA in healthy donors. PCR was performed using 60 Vbeta and 13 Jbeta primers. This table comes from immunoSEQ multiplex PCR, and its TCRdb copy is limited to in-frame clones, with some not included. The sample contains more than 95,000 clones, 60% to 70% of which appear only once. The source material was PBMCs. The receptors come from a woman aged 40 to 49 in good health and CMV-seropositive.

This chain links TRBV5-4 with TRBJ1-1, with a weak D call TRBD1 (6 bases). From germline, CDR1 is SGHNT and CDR2 YYREEE (reference sequence). The CDR3 is made up of 13 amino acids. The V gene lost 3 bases and the J gene lost 4 bases, with 10 bases spanning the gap. The CDR3 protein is CASSSPGATEAFF. CDR3 nucleotides: TGTGCCAGCAGCTCACCAGGGGCCACTGAAGCTTTCTTT.

This clone was seen once. This rearrangement joins TRBV6-6 to TRBJ2-3; D might be TRBD1 (6 bases). The V gene lost 3 bases and the J gene lost 7 bases, with 17 bases spanning the gap. CDR1 is MNHNY and CDR2 is SVGAGI in the germline V gene (reference sequence). The CDR3 loop spans 15 amino acids. The CDR3 DNA reads TGTGCCAGCAGTTATTATTCTGAACAGGGTTATACGCAGTATTTT. It codes for CASSYYSEQGYTQYF.

This chain connects TRBV6-5 to TRBJ2-7; the match to TRBD1 covers 10 bases. CDR3 length: 15 amino acids. Germline V lookup: CDR1 MNHEY, CDR2 SVGAGI. V dropped 5 bases and J dropped 3; count of bases not matched to a gene: 7. Written as DNA, the CDR3 is TGTGCCAGCAGTACCCAGACAGGGGGCCTCTACGAGCAGTACTTC. Its protein product is CASSTQTGGLYEQYF.

The chain joins TRBV7-9 to TRBJ2-3, with 11 bases lining up with TRBD1. There are 15 residues in the CDR3. Germline CDR1 is SEHNR and CDR2 is FQNEAQ (reference sequence). The junction had 7 bases not matched to a gene; V was cut back by 5 bases and J by 6 bases. Here the CDR3 DNA reads TGTGCCAGCAGCACGGACAGGGGGCAGTTGGATACGCAGTATTTT. It specifies CASSTDRGQLDTQYF.

The chain joins TRBV6-5 to TRBJ1-2; TRBD1 matches at 7 bases. Germline CDR1 is MNHEY and CDR2 is SVGAGI. The CDR3 consists of 14 residues. V was pared by 6 bases and J by 0 bases, with 4 bases of the junction left unmatched. Written as DNA, the CDR3 is TGTGCCAGCAGCCGGACAGGCACTAACTATGGCTACACCTTC. Translation gives CASSRTGTNYGYTF.

This sequence joins TRBV2 and TRBJ2-7; D is uncertain. V lost 6 bases and J 5 bases, leaving 17 bases between the germline ends. The germline V gene has CDR1 SNHLY and CDR2 FYNNEI. CDR3 length equals 14 residues. The CDR3 nucleotides read TGTGCCAGCAGGGGCGATCATTGGTCCCACGAGCAGTACTTC. This encodes CASRGDHWSHEQYF.

This clone was observed a few times. This chain joins TRBV2 and TRBJ1-2, with TRBD1 identical over 9 bases. V trimming: 7 bases; J trimming: 8 bases; junction bases outside the gene matches: 5. The CDR3 covers 12 residues. Germline V gene data show CDR1 as SNHLY and CDR2 as FYNNEI. DNA of the CDR3: TGTGCCAGCAACTACAGGGGGCTCGGCTACACCTTC. Its protein is CASNYRGLGYTF.

On this clone: One junction end disagrees with the germline gene, perhaps due to a read error. The chain carries TRBV7-9 and TRBJ1-1; no firm D call. The CDR3 runs to 15 residues. CDR1 SEHNR and CDR2 FQNEAQ come from the germline V gene (reference sequence). The CDR3 bases are TGTTCCAGCAGCTTAGGTCCGGTTATGAACACTGAAGCTTTCTTT. Translating it yields CSSSLGPVMNTEAFF.

The V call is TRBV18, the J call TRBJ1-1; D not resolved. The CDR3 loop spans 15 amino acids. Germline V gene lookup returns CDR1 KGHSH and CDR2 LQKENI. Trimming shortened V by 1 base and J by 1 base, and 10 bases separated the two germline ends. The CDR3 region is CASSPLGSENTEAFF. The DNA for the CDR3 is TGTGCCAGCTCACCACTGGGTAGCGAGAACACTGAAGCTTTCTTT.

V usage is TRBV10-2 and J usage is TRBJ1-2; no clear D gene. CDR3 length equals 14 residues. The ends were cut back, 5 bases at V and 0 bases at J, with 10 bases in the middle. Germline lookup yields CDR1 WSHSY and CDR2 SAAADI. As DNA, the CDR3 is TGCGCCAGCAGTTCGTTCAGTGCTAACTATGGCTACACCTTC. The encoded protein is CASSSFSANYGYTF.

This clone came up a few times. The V call is TRBV4-3, the J call TRBJ2-3, with 11 bases aligning to TRBD2. Germline loops: CDR1 LGHNA, CDR2 YSLEER. The trim removed 2 bases at V and 2 bases at J, leaving 9 bases unmatched. The CDR3 covers 18 residues. The CDR3 coding sequence is TGCGCCAGCAGCCAACCGCCCGGACTAGCGGGTTTCACAGATACGCAGTATTTT. Protein: CASSQPPGLAGFTDTQYF.

The V call is TRBV10-3, the J call TRBJ2-1; no firm D call. The CDR3 covers 11 residues. The germline V and J ends were trimmed by 3 bases and 10 bases, with 7 bases remaining between them. Looked up from germline, CDR1 is ENHRY and CDR2 is SYGVKD. The CDR3 bases are TGTGCCATCAGTGAAAAGAGGGAGCAGTTCTTC. Translated: CAISEKREQFF.

V is TRBV9 and J is TRBJ2-7, with TRBD2 matching over 11 bases. Looked up from germline, CDR1 is SGDLS and CDR2 is YYNGEE. Germline trimming cut 0 bases from V and 5 bases from J; bases unmatched to any gene: 4. The CDR3 has 15 residues. The CDR3 region has the DNA TGTGCCAGCAGCGTAGGGGGACTAGCGGAACACGAGCAGTACTTC. Translated, it gives CASSVGGLAEHEQYF. Combining the CDR3 with reference TRBV9 and TRBJ2-7 gives the whole variable domain DSGVTQTPKHLITATGQRVTLRCSPRSGDLSVYWYQQSLDQGLQFLIQYYNGEERAKGNILERFSAQQFPDLHSELNLSSLELGDSALYFCASSVGGLAEHEQYFGPGTRLTVT.

This clone showed up just a few times. This rearrangement joins TRBV5-1 to TRBJ2-5; 7 nucleotides align to TRBD1. CDR3 length: 14 amino acids. Trimming removed 3 bases from V and 3 bases from J; junction bases left unmatched: 5. In germline, CDR1 is SGHRS, CDR2 YFSETQ. CDR3 nucleotides: TGCGCCAGCAGCTCCGGGACAGTCAAAGAGACCCAGTACTTC. It specifies CASSSGTVKETQYF.

As regards this clone: Within the sample, other DNA sequences also encode this same CDR3. The chain uses TRBV2 and TRBJ2-2; the D gene is possibly TRBD1 (5 bases). The CDR3 length is 13 residues. V was pared by 7 bases and J by 5 bases, with 11 bases between. CDR1 and CDR2 (germline): SNHLY, FYNNEI. The CDR3 spells CASTPTATGELFF. The CDR3 DNA is TGTGCCAGCACCCCGACAGCAACCGGGGAGCTGTTTTTT.

This clone showed up just a few times. The rearrangement links TRBV19 to TRBJ1-3; D unresolved. The CDR3 loop spans 16 amino acids. The germline CDR1 and CDR2 sequences are LNHDA and SQIVND (reference sequence). Trimming pared 6 bases from V and 0 bases from J, leaving 15 bases between. This CDR3 is CASSPPAGSSGNTIYF. DNA for the CDR3: TGTGCCAGTAGCCCCCCGGCCGGGAGCTCTGGAAACACCATATATTTT. Using reference TRBV19 and TRBJ1-3 for the parts outside the CDR3, the full variable domain is DGGITQSPKYLFRKEGQNVTLSCEQNLNHDAMYWYRQDPGQGLRLIYYSQIVNDFQKGDIAEGYSVSREKKESFPLTVTSAQKNPTAFYLCASSPPAGSSGNTIYFGEGSWLTVV.

This clone was seen more than once but under ten times. The chain carries TRBV29-1 and TRBJ2-1; the match to TRBD1 covers 8 bases. The CDR3 extends over 12 amino acids. The V and J ends lost 4 bases and 8 bases, in that order; junction bases with no gene match: 4. CDR1 and CDR2 (germline): SQVTM, ANQGSEA. CDR3 loop: CSVVQGADEQFF. The DNA of the CDR3 is TGCAGCGTTGTTCAGGGGGCCGATGAGCAGTTCTTC.

This chain joins TRBV15 and TRBJ2-5; 7 bases fit TRBD1. Trimming at V came to 3 bases and at J to 4 bases, leaving 8 bases not matched to a gene. Germline CDR1 is LNHNV and CDR2 is YYDKDF (reference sequence). The CDR3 sequence is 15 residues long. The CDR3 nucleotides read TGTGCCACCAGCAGGGGGCGACAGGGTGGAGAGACCCAGTACTTC. Translation: CATSRGRQGGETQYF.